The present entry profiles one T cell receptor beta chain with its context. This record belongs to a study of shared clonotypes between healthy human individuals. The germline gives CDR1 PRHDT, CDR2 FYEKMQ (reference sequence). Deletions cut 2 bases from V and 4 bases from J, with 7 bases between. This CDR3 contains 13 residues. There were only Caucasian adults among the donors, and all lived in Nashville, Tennessee. Division of CD4+ cells produced a CD45RA+ naive subset and a CD45RA-negative memory subset. The method was immunoSEQ multiplex PCR; TCRdb's version includes in-frame clones alone and lacks a portion of them. Seen here are around 200,000 clones, about 68% observed once, and the top ten hold around 9.3%.

The chain joins TRBV13 to TRBJ2-3; D gene ambiguous. Sequenced: memory CD4+ T cells sorted from blood. Subset in this sample: CD45RA-negative fraction. This receptor was taken from a man aged 30 to 45 in good health. CDR3 sequence: CASSLPVPDTQYF. CDR3 coding DNA: TGTGCCAGCAGCTTACCGGTCCCAGATACGCAGTATTTT.